This T cell receptor beta chain was obtained from a study of blood T cell repertoires in COVID-19. Clones were sequenced by immunoSEQ multiplex PCR, and TCRdb holds only the in-frame ones, with some missing. The sample has approximately 250,000 clones, more than 80% seen once. Ages ranged from about 18 to 89 years, with residence in approximately 25 US areas. Participants had their cohort set by participant-reported clinical history. Between the trimmed V and J ends, which lost 2 bases and 0 bases, there was a span of 12 bases. CDR3 length equals 16 residues. The germline V gene has CDR1 MDHEN and CDR2 SYDVKM.

The J gene is TRBJ2-3, the V gene TRBV28, with D perhaps TRBD1 (5 bases). Input material: PBMCs or T cells enriched from blood (not recorded which). The receptor was derived from a young woman with acute COVID-19. The CDR3 reads CASSLGVRASTDTQYF. The DNA for the CDR3 is TGTGCCAGCAGTTTAGGGGTCAGGGCGAGCACAGATACGCAGTATTTT.